Listed below are T cell receptor beta chains from one sample, sequenced in a study of CD8+CD57+ T cells in acquired aplastic anemia. TCRdb processed the reads anew with MiXCR; each CDR3 protein has one entry. Among about 180,000 distinct CDR3 sequences listed, 55% to 65% were seen once. Material for sequencing was sorted CD4+, CD8+, or CD8+CD57+ T cells (not recorded which) from PBMCs. All receptors come from a human donor with aplastic anemia. Both conserved end residues are trimmed from each CDR3.

v_gene: TRBV2; j_gene: TRBJ1-5; CDR3aa: ASGPASFNQPQH
v_gene: TRBV12-3/TRBV12-4; j_gene: TRBJ2-5; CDR3aa: ASSFVGSGYRETQY
v_gene: TRBV7-2; j_gene: TRBJ2-2; CDR3aa: ASRSEGVTGELF
v_gene: TRBV7-8; j_gene: TRBJ2-1; CDR3aa: VSSSRQGSYSYNEQF
v_gene: TRBV7-2; j_gene: TRBJ2-2; CDR3aa: TSSFGQGPNTGELF
v_gene: TRBV2; j_gene: TRBJ2-3; CDR3aa: ASKGQARGTQY
v_gene: TRBV11-1; j_gene: TRBJ2-7; CDR3aa: ASSSGLTYEQY
v_gene: TRBV5-8; j_gene: TRBJ2-1; CDR3aa: ASSLAGGGAGEQF
v_gene: TRBV7-9; j_gene: TRBJ1-2; CDR3aa: ASQDSGQGGAGYT
v_gene: TRBV2; j_gene: TRBJ1-2; CDR3aa: ASSERGGAYGYT
v_gene: TRBV2; j_gene: TRBJ2-1; CDR3aa: ASSLTGTGKGNEQF
v_gene: TRBV19; j_gene: TRBJ2-6; CDR3aa: ASSPWGSKESGANVLT
v_gene: TRBV5-1; j_gene: TRBJ2-3; CDR3aa: ASSTQGGRTDTQY
v_gene: TRBV7-8; j_gene: TRBJ1-1; CDR3aa: ASSSQGVINTEAF
v_gene: TRBV2; j_gene: TRBJ2-7; CDR3aa: ASSIGADPVLGEQY
v_gene: TRBV7-6; j_gene: TRBJ1-5; CDR3aa: ASSQGSTPQH
v_gene: TRBV27; j_gene: TRBJ1-5; CDR3aa: ASSLSWGANQPQH
v_gene: TRBV10-3; j_gene: TRBJ1-6; CDR3aa: AISEGSSPLH
v_gene: TRBV29-1; j_gene: TRBJ2-1; CDR3aa: SVEVLDRGYEQF
v_gene: TRBV20-1; j_gene: TRBJ1-3; CDR3aa: SARAPLGHSGNTIY
v_gene: TRBV15; j_gene: TRBJ2-7; CDR3aa: ATSPYPGRGDEQY
v_gene: TRBV20-1; j_gene: TRBJ2-1; CDR3aa: SAILPTEVNEQF
v_gene: TRBV12-3/TRBV12-4; j_gene: TRBJ2-7; CDR3aa: ASSLGGQGTFGQY
v_gene: TRBV24-1; j_gene: TRBJ1-5; CDR3aa: ATAGKGGENQPQH